These 8 T cell receptor beta chains originate from one sample sequenced in a study of radiotherapy plus CTLA-4 blockade in lung cancer. The protocol was immunoSEQ multiplex PCR, while the TCRdb copy is restricted to in-frame clones and leaves out a portion. The data show about 60,000 clones, roughly four fifths seen once. The sequences come from peripheral blood, collected from a patient treated with radiotherapy plus ipilimumab. These receptors were obtained from a human donor with non-small cell lung cancer who had a partial response to radiotherapy plus ipilimumab.

The chain employs TRBV18 and TRBJ1-1; the D gene is possibly TRBD1 (6 bases). Trimming shortened V by 6 bases and J by 1 base, and 12 bases separated the two germline ends. Germline values: CDR1 KGHSH, CDR2 LQKENI. The CDR3 is 14 residues long. CDR3 loop: CASSYRDKNTEAFF. The CDR3 nucleotides are TGTGCCAGCTCGTACCGGGACAAGAACACTGAAGCTTTCTTT.

The rearrangement links TRBV21-1 to TRBJ2-7; TRBD2, as called in the table, went unchecked against the DNA. TRBV21-1 is termed a pseudogene. There are 16 residues in the CDR3. CDR3 residues: CASTLILAGPSYEQYF. In nucleotides, the CDR3 is TGTGCCAGCACCCTAATCCTAGCGGGACCCTCCTACGAGCAGTACTTC.

This chain uses TRBV18 with TRBJ2-5; 9 nucleotides line up with TRBD2. The CDR3 is 14 amino acids. V was clipped by 3 bases and J by 5 bases; unmatched bases: 4. The V gene's germline CDR1 is KGHSH and CDR2 LQKENI. CDR3 coding DNA: TGTGCCAGCTCACCTAGCGGGAGAAGGGAGACCCAGTACTTC. Its translation is CASSPSGRRETQYF.

The rearrangement links TRBV6-1 to TRBJ2-3, with D possibly matching TRBD2 (5 bases). CDR1 MNHNS and CDR2 SASEGT come from the germline V gene. The CDR3 runs to 13 residues. The V and J ends lost 5 bases and 3 bases respectively, with 9 bases between them. DNA for the CDR3: TGTGCCAGCAGTTTAGCGAGGACAGATACGCAGTATTTT. Its protein product is CASSLARTDTQYF.

The chain uses TRBV7-9 and TRBJ2-3; 9 nucleotides align to TRBD2. The CDR3 covers 15 residues. V shed 5 bases, J shed 5 bases, and the junction held 8 bases outside the gene matches. The germline V gene encodes CDR1 SEHNR and CDR2 FQNEAQ (reference sequence). This CDR3 is CASSPPQREVDTQYF. CDR3 sequence (DNA): TGTGCCAGCAGCCCCCCCCAGCGGGAGGTAGATACGCAGTATTTT. Filled out from reference TRBV7-9 and TRBJ2-3, the complete variable domain reads DTGVSQNPRHKITKRGQNVTFRCDPISEHNRLYWYRQTLGQGPEFLTYFQNEAQLEKSRLLSDRFSAERPKGSFSTLEIQRTEQGDSAMYLCASSPPQREVDTQYFGPGTRLTVL.

The chain links TRBV28 to TRBJ2-3; 7 bases are a match to TRBD2. The trim removed 6 bases at V and 4 bases at J, leaving 13 bases unmatched. The CDR3 is made up of 16 amino acids. The V gene's germline CDR1 is MDHEN and CDR2 SYDVKM. The CDR3 loop is CASRSWTRGRADTQYF. DNA of the CDR3: TGTGCCAGCAGAAGTTGGACTAGGGGCCGGGCAGATACGCAGTATTTT.

This chain connects TRBV7-9 to TRBJ2-1; the match to TRBD2 covers 11 bases. Germline V gene data show CDR1 as SEHNR and CDR2 as FQNEAQ (reference sequence). The CDR3 consists of 17 residues. Germline trimming cut 2 bases from V and 5 bases from J; bases unmatched to any gene: 8. Here the CDR3 reads CASSLTLGTSGNNEQFF. The CDR3 DNA is TGTGCCAGCAGCTTAACCCTTGGGACTAGCGGTAACAATGAGCAGTTCTTC.

The chain recombines TRBV28 with TRBJ2-1; no clear D gene. Looked up from germline, CDR1 is MDHEN and CDR2 is SYDVKM. Trimming stripped 6 bases from V and 8 bases from J, with 8 bases between. This CDR3 has 11 amino acids. Written as DNA, the CDR3 is TGTGCCAGCAGCCTCCGGGATGAGCAGTTCTTC. This sequence encodes CASSLRDEQFF.